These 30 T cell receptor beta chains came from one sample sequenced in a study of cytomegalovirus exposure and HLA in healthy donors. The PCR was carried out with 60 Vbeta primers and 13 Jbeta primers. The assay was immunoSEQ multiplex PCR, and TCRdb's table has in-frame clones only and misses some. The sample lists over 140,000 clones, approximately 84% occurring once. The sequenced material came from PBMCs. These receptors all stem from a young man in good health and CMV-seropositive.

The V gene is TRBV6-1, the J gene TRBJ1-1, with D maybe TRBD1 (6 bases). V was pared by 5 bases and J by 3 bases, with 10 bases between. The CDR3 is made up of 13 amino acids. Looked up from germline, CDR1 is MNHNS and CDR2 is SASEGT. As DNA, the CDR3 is TGTGCCAGCAGTCGCGGGGGGCACACTGAAGCTTTCTTT. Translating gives CASSRGGHTEAFF.

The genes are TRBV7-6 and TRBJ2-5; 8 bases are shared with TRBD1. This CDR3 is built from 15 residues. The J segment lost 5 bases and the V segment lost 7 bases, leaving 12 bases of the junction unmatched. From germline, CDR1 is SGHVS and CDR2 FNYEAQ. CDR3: CASNDRGRSRETQYF. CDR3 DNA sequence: TGTGCCAGCAACGACAGGGGCCGCTCCCGGGAGACCCAGTACTTC.

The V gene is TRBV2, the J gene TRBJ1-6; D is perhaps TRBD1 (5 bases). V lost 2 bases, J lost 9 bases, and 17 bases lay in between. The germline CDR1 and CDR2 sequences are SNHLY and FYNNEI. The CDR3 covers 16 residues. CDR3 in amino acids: CASSEHMARVRSPLHF. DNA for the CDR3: TGTGCCAGCAGTGAACATATGGCCAGGGTACGTTCACCCCTCCACTTT.

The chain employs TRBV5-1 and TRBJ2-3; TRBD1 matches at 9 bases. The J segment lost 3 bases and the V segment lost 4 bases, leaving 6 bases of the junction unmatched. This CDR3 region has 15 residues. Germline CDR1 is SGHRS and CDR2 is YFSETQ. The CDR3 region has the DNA TGCGCCAGCAGCATAGGGACAGGGTATACAGATACGCAGTATTTT. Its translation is CASSIGTGYTDTQYF. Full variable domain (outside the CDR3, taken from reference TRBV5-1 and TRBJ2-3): KAGVTQTPRYLIKTRGQQVTLSCSPISGHRSVSWYQQTPGQGLQFLFEYFSETQRNKGNFPGRFSGRQFSNSRSEMNVSTLELGDSALYLCASSIGTGYTDTQYFGPGTRLTVL.

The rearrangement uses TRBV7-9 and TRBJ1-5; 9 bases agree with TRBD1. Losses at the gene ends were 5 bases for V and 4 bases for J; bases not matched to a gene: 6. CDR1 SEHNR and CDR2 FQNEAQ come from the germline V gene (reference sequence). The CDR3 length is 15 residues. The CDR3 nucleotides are TGTGCCAGCAGCCCGGGACAGGGTATAAATCAGCCCCAGCATTTT. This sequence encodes CASSPGQGINQPQHF. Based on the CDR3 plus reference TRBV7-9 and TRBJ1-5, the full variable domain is DTGVSQNPRHKITKRGQNVTFRCDPISEHNRLYWYRQTLGQGPEFLTYFQNEAQLEKSRLLSDRFSAERPKGSFSTLEIQRTEQGDSAMYLCASSPGQGINQPQHFGDGTRLSIL.

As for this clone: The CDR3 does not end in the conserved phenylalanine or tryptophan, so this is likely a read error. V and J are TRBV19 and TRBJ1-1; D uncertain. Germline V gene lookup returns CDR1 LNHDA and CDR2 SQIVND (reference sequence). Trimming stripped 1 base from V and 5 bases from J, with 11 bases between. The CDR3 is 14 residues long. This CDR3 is CASSIGRTGTEAFL. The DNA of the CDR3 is TGTGCCAGTAGTATAGGCAGGACGGGAACTGAAGCTTTCCTT.

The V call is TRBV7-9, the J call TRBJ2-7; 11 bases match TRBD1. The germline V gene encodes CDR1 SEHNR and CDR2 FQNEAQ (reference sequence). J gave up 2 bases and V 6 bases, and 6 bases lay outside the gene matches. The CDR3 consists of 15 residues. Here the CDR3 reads CASRQGTGGTYEQYF. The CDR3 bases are TGTGCCAGCAGACAAGGGACAGGGGGAACCTACGAGCAGTACTTC.

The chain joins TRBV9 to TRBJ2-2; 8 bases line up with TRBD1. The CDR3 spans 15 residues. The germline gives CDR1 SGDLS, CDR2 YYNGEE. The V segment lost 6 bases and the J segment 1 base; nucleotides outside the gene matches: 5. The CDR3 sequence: CASTPGQGNTGELFF. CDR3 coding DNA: TGTGCCAGCACCCCAGGACAGGGGAACACCGGGGAGCTGTTTTTT.

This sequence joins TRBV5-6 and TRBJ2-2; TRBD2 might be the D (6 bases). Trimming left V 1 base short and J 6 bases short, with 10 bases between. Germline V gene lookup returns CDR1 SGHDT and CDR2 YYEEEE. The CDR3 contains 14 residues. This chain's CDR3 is CASSLSGVAGELFF. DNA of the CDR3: TGTGCCAGCAGCTTGTCGGGGGTCGCCGGGGAGCTGTTTTTT.

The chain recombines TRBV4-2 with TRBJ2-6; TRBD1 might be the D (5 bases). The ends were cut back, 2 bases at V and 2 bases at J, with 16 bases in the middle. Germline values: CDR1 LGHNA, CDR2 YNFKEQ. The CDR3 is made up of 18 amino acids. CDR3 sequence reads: CASSQISSGPTGANVLTF. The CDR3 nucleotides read TGTGCCAGCAGCCAAATATCTTCAGGGCCTACTGGGGCCAACGTCCTGACTTTC.

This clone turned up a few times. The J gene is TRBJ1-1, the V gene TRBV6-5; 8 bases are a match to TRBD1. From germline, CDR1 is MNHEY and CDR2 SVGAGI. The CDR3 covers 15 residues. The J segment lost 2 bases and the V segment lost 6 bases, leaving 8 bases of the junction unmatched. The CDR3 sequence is CASRRDRGGNTEAFF. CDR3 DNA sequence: TGTGCCAGCAGGAGAGACAGGGGAGGTAACACTGAAGCTTTCTTT.

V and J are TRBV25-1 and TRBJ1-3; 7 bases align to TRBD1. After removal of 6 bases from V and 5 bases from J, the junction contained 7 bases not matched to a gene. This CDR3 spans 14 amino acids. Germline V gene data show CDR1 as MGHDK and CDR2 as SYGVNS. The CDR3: CASSRQGMRNTIYF. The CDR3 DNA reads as TGTGCCAGCAGCCGACAGGGAATGAGAAACACCATATATTTT.

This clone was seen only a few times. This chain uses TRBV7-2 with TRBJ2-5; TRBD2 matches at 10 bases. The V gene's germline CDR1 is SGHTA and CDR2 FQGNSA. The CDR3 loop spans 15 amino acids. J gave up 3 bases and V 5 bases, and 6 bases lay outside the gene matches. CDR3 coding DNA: TGTGCCAGCAGCAGCGGGGGGGCTAGGGAAGAGACCCAGTACTTC. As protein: CASSSGGAREETQYF.

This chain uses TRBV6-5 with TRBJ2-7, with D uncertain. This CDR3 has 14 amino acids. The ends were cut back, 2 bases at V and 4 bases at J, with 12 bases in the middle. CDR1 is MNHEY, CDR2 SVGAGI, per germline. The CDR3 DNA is TGTGCCAGCAGTTACGGTCGACGGGTATACGAGCAGTACTTC. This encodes CASSYGRRVYEQYF.

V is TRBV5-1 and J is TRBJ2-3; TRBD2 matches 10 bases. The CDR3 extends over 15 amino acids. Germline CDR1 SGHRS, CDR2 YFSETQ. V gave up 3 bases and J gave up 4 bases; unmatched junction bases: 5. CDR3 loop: CASSWSGGVADTQYF. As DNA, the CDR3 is TGCGCCAGCAGCTGGAGCGGGGGGGTGGCAGATACGCAGTATTTT.

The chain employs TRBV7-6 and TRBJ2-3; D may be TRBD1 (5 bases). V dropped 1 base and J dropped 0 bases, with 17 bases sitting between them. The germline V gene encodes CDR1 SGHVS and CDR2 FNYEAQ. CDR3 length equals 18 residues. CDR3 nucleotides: TGTGCCAGCAGCTTAGGTATAACCCAGGGAACTAGCACAGATACGCAGTATTTT. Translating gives CASSLGITQGTSTDTQYF.

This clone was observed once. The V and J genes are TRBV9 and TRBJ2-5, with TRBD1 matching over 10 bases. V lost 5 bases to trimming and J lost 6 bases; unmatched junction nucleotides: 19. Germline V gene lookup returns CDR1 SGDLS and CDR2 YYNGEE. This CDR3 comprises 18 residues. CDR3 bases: TGTGCCAGCAGTGTTACCGGGACAGGGGACTACGTACAACAGACCCAGTACTTC. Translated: CASSVTGTGDYVQQTQYF.

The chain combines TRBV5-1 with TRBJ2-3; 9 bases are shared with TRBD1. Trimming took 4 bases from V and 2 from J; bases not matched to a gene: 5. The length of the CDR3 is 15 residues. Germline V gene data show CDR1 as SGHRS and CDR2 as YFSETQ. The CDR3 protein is CASSPGQGPTDTQYF. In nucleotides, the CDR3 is TGCGCCAGCAGCCCGGGACAGGGACCCACAGATACGCAGTATTTT. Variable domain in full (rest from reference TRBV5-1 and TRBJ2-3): KAGVTQTPRYLIKTRGQQVTLSCSPISGHRSVSWYQQTPGQGLQFLFEYFSETQRNKGNFPGRFSGRQFSNSRSEMNVSTLELGDSALYLCASSPGQGPTDTQYFGPGTRLTVL.

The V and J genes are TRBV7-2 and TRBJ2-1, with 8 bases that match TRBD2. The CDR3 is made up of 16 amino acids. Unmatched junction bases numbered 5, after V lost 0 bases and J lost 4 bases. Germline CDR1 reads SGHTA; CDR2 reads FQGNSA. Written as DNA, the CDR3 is TGTGCCAGCAGCTTAGCGCTTCGGGAGGGGTACAATGAGCAGTTCTTC. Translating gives CASSLALREGYNEQFF.

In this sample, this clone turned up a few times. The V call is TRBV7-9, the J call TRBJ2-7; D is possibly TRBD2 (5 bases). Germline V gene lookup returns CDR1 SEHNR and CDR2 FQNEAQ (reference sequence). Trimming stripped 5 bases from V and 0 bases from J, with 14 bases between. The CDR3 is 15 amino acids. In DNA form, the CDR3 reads TGTGCCAGCAGCCGAGGGCCCGACAACTCCTACGAGCAGTACTTC. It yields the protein CASSRGPDNSYEQYF.

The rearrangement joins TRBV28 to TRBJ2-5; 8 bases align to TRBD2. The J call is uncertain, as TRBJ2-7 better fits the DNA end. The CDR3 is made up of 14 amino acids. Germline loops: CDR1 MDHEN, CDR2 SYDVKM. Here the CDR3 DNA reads TGTGCCACCGAATCCTTAGCGGGATCCTACGAGCAGTACTTC. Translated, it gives CATESLAGSYEQYF.

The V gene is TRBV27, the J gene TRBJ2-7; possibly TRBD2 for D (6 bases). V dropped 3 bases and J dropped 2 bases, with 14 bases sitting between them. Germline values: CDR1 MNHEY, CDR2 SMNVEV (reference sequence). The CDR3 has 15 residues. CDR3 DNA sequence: TGTGCCAGCAGTTTGGCGGGGATTGGAACCTACGAGCAGTACTTC. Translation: CASSLAGIGTYEQYF.

CDR3 residues: CASSVGGPQETQYF. The CDR3 region has the DNA TGTGCCAGCAGCGTGGGGGGACCCCAAGAGACCCAGTACTTC. V is TRBV25-1 and J is TRBJ2-5; D is perhaps TRBD2 (6 bases). With 6 bases removed from V and 1 base from J, the gap between germline ends came to 12 bases. Germline CDR1 is MGHDK and CDR2 is SYGVNS. The CDR3 runs 14 residues.

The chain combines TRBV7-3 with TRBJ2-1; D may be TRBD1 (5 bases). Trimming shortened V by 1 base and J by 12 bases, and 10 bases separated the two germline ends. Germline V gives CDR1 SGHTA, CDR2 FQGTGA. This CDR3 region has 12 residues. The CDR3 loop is CASSLNGRVQFF. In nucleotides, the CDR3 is TGTGCCAGCAGCTTAAACGGCAGGGTGCAGTTCTTC.

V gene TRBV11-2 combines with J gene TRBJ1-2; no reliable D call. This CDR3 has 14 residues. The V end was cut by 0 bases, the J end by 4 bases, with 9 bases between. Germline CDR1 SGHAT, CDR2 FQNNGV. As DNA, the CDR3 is TGTGCCAGCAGCTTAGACACCGGAGTCTATGGCTACACCTTC. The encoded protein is CASSLDTGVYGYTF.

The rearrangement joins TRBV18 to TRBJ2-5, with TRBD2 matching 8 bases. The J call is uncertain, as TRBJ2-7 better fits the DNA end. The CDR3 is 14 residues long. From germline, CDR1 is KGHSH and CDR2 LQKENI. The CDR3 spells CASSPNSGVYEQYF. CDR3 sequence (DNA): TGTGCCAGCTCACCAAATAGCGGGGTCTACGAGCAGTACTTC.

CDR3 in amino acids: CASSMGGTGGYEQYF. CDR3 nucleotide sequence: TGTGCCAGCAGCATGGGCGGGACAGGGGGATACGAGCAGTACTTC. The chain links TRBV7-8 to TRBJ2-7, with TRBD1 identical over 11 bases. CDR1 is SGHVS and CDR2 is FQNEAQ in the germline V gene. The CDR3 contains 15 residues. V lost 5 bases, J lost 4 bases, and 7 bases stayed unmatched.

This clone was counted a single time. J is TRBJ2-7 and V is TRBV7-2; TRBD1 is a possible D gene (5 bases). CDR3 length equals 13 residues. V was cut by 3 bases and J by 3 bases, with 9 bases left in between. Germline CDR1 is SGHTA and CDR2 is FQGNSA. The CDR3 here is CASSLIQGYEQYF. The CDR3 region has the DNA TGTGCCAGCAGCTTGATCCAGGGCTACGAGCAGTACTTC.

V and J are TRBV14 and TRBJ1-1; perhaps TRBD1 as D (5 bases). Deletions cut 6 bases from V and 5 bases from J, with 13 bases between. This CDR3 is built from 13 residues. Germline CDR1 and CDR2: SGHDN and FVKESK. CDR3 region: CASRPGGSTEAFF. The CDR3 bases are TGTGCCAGCAGGCCGGGGGGGTCTACTGAAGCTTTCTTT.

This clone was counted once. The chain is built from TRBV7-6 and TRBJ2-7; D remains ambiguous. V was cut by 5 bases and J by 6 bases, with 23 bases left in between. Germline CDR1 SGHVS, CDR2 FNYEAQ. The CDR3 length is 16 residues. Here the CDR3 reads CASSPENRYSRGEQYF. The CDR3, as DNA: TGTGCCAGCAGCCCTGAAAACCGGTACTCGAGAGGCGAGCAGTACTTC.